A single sample gave rise to the 32 T cell receptor beta chains below, sequenced in a study of T cell repertoires in cytomegalovirus infection. TCRdb ran MiXCR on the reads and lists one entry per CDR3 protein. The sample includes under 850,000 distinct CDR3 sequences, about 33% of them seen just once. No antigen has been identified for these receptors. The sequencing used cultured PBMCs, collected from culture after CMV antigen stimulation. The receptor set was obtained from a human donor in good health (CMV status not recorded). Some clones in this sample may be carry-over from other donors' samples.

This clonotype has a handful of counts. J is TRBJ1-6 and V is TRBV7-9; the match to TRBD1 covers 8 bases. Germline V gene lookup returns CDR1 SEHNR and CDR2 FQNEAQ (reference sequence). The junction had 6 bases not matched to a gene; V was cut back by 4 bases and J by 7 bases. The CDR3 is made up of 15 amino acids. CDR3 protein: CASSSLGQANSPLHF. CDR3 sequence (DNA): TGTGCCAGCAGCTCTCTGGGACAGGCGAATTCACCCCTCCACTTT.

The CDR3 DNA reads TGCAGTGCAATACCAGAAGCGAGCTCTGGAAACACCATATATTTT. It codes for CSAIPEASSGNTIYF. The chain links TRBV20-1 to TRBJ1-3; no clear D gene. Per germline, CDR1 DFQATT and CDR2 SNEGSKA (reference sequence). The ends were cut back, 6 bases at V and 0 bases at J, with 15 bases in the middle. The CDR3 is 15 residues long.

This clonotype occurred a few times. The rearrangement links TRBV11-2 to TRBJ2-3; the D is unclear. Trimming cost V 5 bases and J 0 bases, with 15 bases left between them. Germline V gives CDR1 SGHAT, CDR2 FQNNGV. The CDR3 extends over 16 amino acids. The CDR3 reads CASSPLKRTSTDTQYF. The CDR3 bases are TGTGCCAGCAGCCCTCTAAAGCGAACCAGCACAGATACGCAGTATTTT.

This clonotype was observed a few times. The J gene is TRBJ2-1, the V gene TRBV6-1, with 9 bases fitting TRBD2. This CDR3 contains 14 residues. Looked up from germline, CDR1 is MNHNS and CDR2 is SASEGT. Trimming cost V 6 bases and J 4 bases; bases outside gene matches: 4. The CDR3 sequence: CASRLAGAYNEQFF. The DNA for the CDR3 is TGTGCCAGCAGATTAGCGGGGGCGTACAATGAGCAGTTCTTC.

J is TRBJ1-6 and V is TRBV10-3, with TRBD1 matching 9 bases. V shed 0 bases and J 9 bases; nucleotides not matched to a gene: 9. Germline lookup yields CDR1 ENHRY and CDR2 SYGVKD. This CDR3 region has 17 residues. DNA for the CDR3: TGTGCCATCAGTGAGTCGGGGACAGGGCCTCCGGGTTCACCCCTCCACTTT. It encodes CAISESGTGPPGSPLHF.

The chain carries TRBV18 and TRBJ1-2; maybe TRBD1 (6 bases). Trimming stripped 3 bases from V and 7 bases from J, with 15 bases between. Germline CDR1 reads KGHSH; CDR2 reads LQKENI. The CDR3 has 14 amino acids. CDR3 DNA sequence: TGTGCCAGCTCACCGTCTGAGGGGGTCAGTGGCTACACCTTC. Amino acid sequence: CASSPSEGVSGYTF.

The chain uses TRBV7-4 and TRBJ2-1, with a tentative D call TRBD2 (5 bases). The V gene's germline CDR1 is SGHVT and CDR2 SQSDAQ. Trimming shortened V by 5 bases and J by 8 bases, and 19 bases separated the two germline ends. CDR3 length: 15 amino acids. The CDR3: CASSQPPGHGDEQFF. The CDR3 DNA follows: TGTGCCAGCAGCCAACCGCCGGGCCACGGGGATGAGCAGTTCTTC.

This clonotype was seen only a few times. The chain joins TRBV20-1 to TRBJ1-1; 9 bases align to TRBD1. J lost 4 bases, V lost 7 bases, and 10 bases had no gene match. From germline, CDR1 is DFQATT and CDR2 SNEGSKA (reference sequence). This CDR3 is 14 amino acids long. The CDR3 loop is CSVRGDRVVTEAFF. The CDR3 DNA reads as TGCAGTGTCCGGGGGGACAGGGTGGTCACTGAAGCTTTCTTT.

This clonotype occurred a few times. V is TRBV7-8 and J is TRBJ2-1, with a possible D match to TRBD2 (7 bases). The length of the CDR3 is 16 residues. Germline assignment: CDR1 SGHVS and CDR2 FQNEAQ. The germline V and J ends were trimmed by 4 bases and 4 bases, with 17 bases remaining between them. Here the CDR3 reads CASSSLTGRGYNEQFF. The CDR3 bases are TGTGCCAGCAGCTCGCTGACTGGGAGGGGGTACAATGAGCAGTTCTTC.

The rearrangement uses TRBV20-1 and TRBJ2-7; TRBD1 or TRBD2 may be the D gene (5 bases each). The germline V gene encodes CDR1 DFQATT and CDR2 SNEGSKA (reference sequence). V shed 5 bases and J shed 0 bases, with 14 bases lying between them. The CDR3 extends over 14 amino acids. The CDR3 nucleotides are TGCAGTGCTCCGGAGTCTGGGGGCTCCTACGAGCAGTACTTC. Its protein is CSAPESGGSYEQYF.

V and J are TRBV18 and TRBJ2-7, with TRBD1 matching over 7 bases. This CDR3 spans 15 amino acids. Germline loops: CDR1 KGHSH, CDR2 LQKENI. Trimming took 3 bases from V and 6 from J; bases not matched to a gene: 11. The CDR3 spells CASSPSVDRDVEQYF. The DNA for the CDR3 is TGTGCCAGCTCACCCTCGGTAGACAGGGATGTCGAGCAGTACTTC. Based on the CDR3 plus reference TRBV18 and TRBJ2-7, the full variable domain is NAGVMQNPRHLVRRRGQEARLRCSPMKGHSHVYWYRQLPEEGLKFMVYLQKENIIDESGMPKERFSAEFPKEGPSILRIQQVVRGDSAAYFCASSPSVDRDVEQYFGPGTRLTVT.

This clonotype was detected ten times or more. The rearrangement uses TRBV12-3 or TRBV12-4 and TRBJ1-2; weak D call: TRBD1 (5 bases). This CDR3 is built from 13 residues. Deletions cut 6 bases from V and 4 bases from J, with 12 bases between. Written as DNA, the CDR3 is TGTGCCAGCAGCCGGGGGGGGATCTATGGCTACACCTTC. Its protein product is CASSRGGIYGYTF.

The CDR3 sequence: CSARQGAGTYEQYF. The CDR3 DNA reads TGCAGTGCTAGACAGGGGGCTGGCACCTACGAGCAGTACTTC. This rearrangement joins TRBV20-1 to TRBJ2-7; 8 nucleotides agree with TRBD1. The germline V gene encodes CDR1 DFQATT and CDR2 SNEGSKA (reference sequence). V trimming: 2 bases; J trimming: 2 bases; junction bases outside the gene matches: 5. This CDR3 is built from 14 residues.

This clonotype was seen a handful of times. The chain links TRBV28 to TRBJ1-5; D is possibly TRBD1 (6 bases). The CDR3 spans 16 residues. Germline CDR1 is MDHEN and CDR2 is SYDVKM. V was shortened by 6 bases and J by 0 bases, with 15 bases between the two germline ends. CDR3 nucleotide sequence: TGTGCCAGCAGCCTTAAACAGGGTTCTAGCAATCAGCCCCAGCATTTT. It codes for CASSLKQGSSNQPQHF.

In its sample, this clonotype was seen a few times. V is TRBV7-2 and J is TRBJ2-1, with a weak D call TRBD1 (5 bases). V was pared by 5 bases and J by 0 bases, with 11 bases between. The CDR3 has 15 residues. CDR1 is SGHTA, CDR2 FQGNSA, per germline. The DNA of the CDR3 is TGTGCCAGCAGCAGACAGTGGAGCTCCTACAATGAGCAGTTCTTC. It is translated as CASSRQWSSYNEQFF.

The rearrangement joins TRBV10-3 to TRBJ2-1; possibly TRBD2 for D (6 bases). Germline V CDR1 and CDR2: ENHRY, SYGVKD. Trimming pared 0 bases from V and 2 bases from J, leaving 8 bases between. The CDR3 length is 15 residues. The CDR3 sequence: CAISESEGTYNEQFF. DNA of the CDR3: TGTGCCATCAGTGAGTCGGAGGGGACCTACAATGAGCAGTTCTTC.

This clonotype was observed many times. The rearrangement links TRBV7-2 to TRBJ2-3; D remains ambiguous. CDR1 is SGHTA, CDR2 FQGNSA, per germline. V was cut by 5 bases and J by 2 bases, with 14 bases left in between. CDR3 length equals 15 residues. CDR3 sequence reads: CASSARRHLTDTQYF. CDR3 nucleotide sequence: TGTGCCAGCAGCGCGCGACGGCACCTCACAGATACGCAGTATTTT.

CDR3 DNA: TGTGCCATCAGTGAGCAGGGGGGAGGCGCTGAAGCTTTCTTT. Translated: CAISEQGGGAEAFF. The V gene is TRBV10-3, the J gene TRBJ1-1; 7 bases are a match to TRBD1. V lost 2 bases to trimming and J lost 6 bases; unmatched junction nucleotides: 6. The CDR3 runs 14 residues. Germline CDR1 ENHRY, CDR2 SYGVKD.

The count of this clonotype is one. This may arise from a read error, as a much more abundant clone is one base away. The CDR3 does not end in the conserved phenylalanine or tryptophan, so this is likely a read error. CDR3 in DNA: TGTGCCAGCAGCTTCCCCGGTCTTAACCTCTTTGAGCAGTACTCC. Residues: CASSFPGLNLFEQYS. The V and J genes are TRBV7-2 and TRBJ2-7; D unresolved. Trimming stripped 3 bases from V and 7 bases from J, with 19 bases between. Germline CDR1 and CDR2: SGHTA and FQGNSA. The length of the CDR3 is 15 residues.

The genes are TRBV4-1 and TRBJ2-3, with no clear D. The CDR3 has 15 residues. The V end lost 2 bases, the J end lost 0 bases, and 9 bases lay between the germline ends. CDR1 is MGHRA and CDR2 is YSYEKL in the germline V gene. The CDR3 DNA reads as TGCGCCAGCAGCCAACCGACGTCTAGCACAGATACGCAGTATTTT. Encoded protein: CASSQPTSSTDTQYF.

This clonotype has more than one count but fewer than ten. The chain joins TRBV19 to TRBJ2-2, with TRBD1 matching 9 bases. Looked up from germline, CDR1 is LNHDA and CDR2 is SQIVND (reference sequence). J lost 6 bases, V lost 10 bases, and 9 bases had no gene match. This CDR3 spans 14 amino acids. DNA of the CDR3: TGTGCCACGGGCGGGACAGGGCAGTCCGGGGAGCTGTTTTTT. Amino acid sequence: CATGGTGQSGELFF.

The CDR3 region is CASSLLTGYNSPLHF. In DNA, the CDR3 is TGTGCCAGCAGCCTCCTTACCGGGTATAATTCACCCCTCCACTTT. The V gene is TRBV14, the J gene TRBJ1-6; D is uncertain. Germline V gene sequence: CDR1 SGHDN, CDR2 FVKESK. The CDR3 spans 15 residues. V dropped 4 bases and J dropped 4 bases, with 11 bases sitting between them.

The rearrangement links TRBV6-1 to TRBJ2-2, with D possibly being TRBD2 (6 bases). In germline, CDR1 is MNHNS, CDR2 SASEGT. The CDR3 loop spans 14 amino acids. V lost 7 bases, J lost 5 bases, and 14 bases lay in between. The DNA for the CDR3 is TGTGCCAGCAAGGGACTCATTGGGACCGGGGAGCTGTTTTTT. Residues: CASKGLIGTGELFF.

The gene calls are TRBV6-5 and TRBJ1-5; TRBD1 matches 8 bases. The V gene's germline CDR1 is MNHEY and CDR2 SVGAGI. The trim removed 6 bases at V and 0 bases at J, leaving 10 bases unmatched. The CDR3 is made up of 17 amino acids. The CDR3 reads CASRSLSGTGSNQPQHF. The CDR3 nucleotides are TGTGCCAGCAGATCCTTATCCGGGACAGGTAGCAATCAGCCCCAGCATTTT.

The chain employs TRBV12-3 or TRBV12-4 and TRBJ1-2, with 7 bases matching TRBD1. The CDR3 consists of 15 residues. J was trimmed by 7 bases and V by 1 base; bases with no gene match: 9. CDR3: CASSLVYRGGSGYTF. The CDR3 nucleotides read TGTGCCAGCAGTTTAGTATACAGGGGAGGGTCTGGCTACACCTTC.

The chain carries TRBV27 and TRBJ2-1; D is perhaps TRBD2 (6 bases). The CDR3 totals 15 residues. Trimming took 4 bases from V and 8 from J, leaving 18 bases between them. Looked up from germline, CDR1 is MNHEY and CDR2 is SMNVEV (reference sequence). The DNA of the CDR3 is TGTGCCAGCAGTTACGGCGGGAAAGGCGTTGATGAGCAGTTCTTC. This encodes CASSYGGKGVDEQFF.

The table lists this clonotype with a few counts. This chain links TRBV6-5 with TRBJ2-1; a possible D gene is TRBD1 (5 bases). Germline CDR1 and CDR2: MNHEY and SVGAGI. This CDR3 has 11 residues. Trimming shortened V by 10 bases and J by 7 bases, and 11 bases separated the two germline ends. In DNA, the CDR3 is TGTGCCACCAGAAGGGGTAATGAGCAGTTCTTC. This encodes CATRRGNEQFF.

The V call is TRBV12-3 or TRBV12-4, the J call TRBJ1-3, with D unclear. The CDR3 length is 16 residues. Trimming shortened V by 5 bases and J by 0 bases, and 14 bases separated the two germline ends. The CDR3 DNA sequence: TGTGCCAGCAGTCCGCGGACCCCCGACTCTGGAAACACCATATATTTT. The encoded protein is CASSPRTPDSGNTIYF.

This clonotype was counted many times. The chain has TRBV7-2 and TRBJ2-5; D gene ambiguous. The CDR3 extends over 11 amino acids. Germline assignment: CDR1 SGHTA and CDR2 FQGNSA. Trimming took 5 bases from V and 6 from J, leaving 7 bases between them. The CDR3 protein is CASSTSKTQYF. In nucleotides, the CDR3 is TGTGCCAGCAGCACGTCAAAGACCCAGTACTTC.

This clonotype was seen a few times. The chain uses TRBV7-2 and TRBJ2-1; 12 bases match TRBD2. This CDR3 comprises 15 residues. J lost 10 bases, V lost 5 bases, and 9 bases had no gene match. Germline V gives CDR1 SGHTA, CDR2 FQGNSA. Here the CDR3 reads CASSPPSGGVKEQFF. CDR3 in DNA: TGTGCCAGCAGCCCTCCTAGCGGGGGGGTCAAGGAGCAGTTCTTC.

For the CDR3, the DNA is TGTGCCAGCAGCGCCCAACCCGACAGGGGCACTGAAGCTTTCTTT. Translating gives CASSAQPDRGTEAFF. The chain employs TRBV7-2 and TRBJ1-1; the match to TRBD1 covers 8 bases. From germline, CDR1 is SGHTA and CDR2 FQGNSA. V shed 5 bases and J 4 bases; nucleotides not matched to a gene: 9. The CDR3 extends over 15 amino acids.

V gene TRBV20-1 combines with J gene TRBJ1-2, with TRBD1 matching 10 bases. CDR1 is DFQATT, CDR2 SNEGSKA, per germline (reference sequence). Trimming took 0 bases from V and 7 from J; bases not matched to a gene: 5. The CDR3 is 14 amino acids. The CDR3 protein is CSARDRQGASGYTF. CDR3 coding DNA: TGCAGTGCTAGAGACAGACAGGGGGCCTCTGGCTACACCTTC.